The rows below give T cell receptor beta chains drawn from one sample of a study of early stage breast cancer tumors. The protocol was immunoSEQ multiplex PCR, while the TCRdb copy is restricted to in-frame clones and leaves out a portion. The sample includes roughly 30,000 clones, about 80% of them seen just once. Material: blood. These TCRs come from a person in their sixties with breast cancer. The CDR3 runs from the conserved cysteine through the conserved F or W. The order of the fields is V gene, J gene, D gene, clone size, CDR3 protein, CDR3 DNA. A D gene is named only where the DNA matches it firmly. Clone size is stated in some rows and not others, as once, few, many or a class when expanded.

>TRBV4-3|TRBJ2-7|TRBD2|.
CASSQERGRAYEQYF
TGCGCCAGCAGCCAAGAGCGCGGGAGGGCGTACGAGCAGTACTTC
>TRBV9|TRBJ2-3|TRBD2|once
CASSVGLAGPRGTQYF
TGTGCCAGCAGCGTGGGACTAGCGGGACCTCGGGGTACGCAGTATTTT
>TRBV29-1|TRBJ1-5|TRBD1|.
CSAQGQGFDQPQHF
TGCAGCGCACAGGGACAGGGCTTTGATCAGCCCCAGCATTTT
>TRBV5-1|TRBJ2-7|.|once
CASSLGGGKAYEQYF
TGCGCCAGCAGCTTGGGTGGGGGCAAAGCCTACGAGCAGTACTTC
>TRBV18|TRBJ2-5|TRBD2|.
CASSPRLSGRAMRGQYF
TGTGCCAGCTCACCACGCCTAAGCGGGAGGGCCATGAGAGGCCAGTACTTC
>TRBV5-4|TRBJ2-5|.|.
CASSLQGAETQYF
TGTGCCAGCAGCTTGCAAGGGGCGGAGACCCAGTACTTC
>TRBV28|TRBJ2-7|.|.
CASSPWEGQAREQYF
TGTGCCAGCAGTCCATGGGAGGGACAGGCCCGCGAGCAGTACTTC
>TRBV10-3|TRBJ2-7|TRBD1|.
CATATGSSYEQYF
TGTGCCACCGCGACAGGGAGCTCCTACGAGCAGTACTTC
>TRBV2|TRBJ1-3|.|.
CATYSGNTIYF
TGTGCCACCTACTCTGGAAACACCATATATTTT
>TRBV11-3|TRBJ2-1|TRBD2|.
CASSFSGVHNEQFF
TGTGCCAGCAGCTTCAGCGGGGTCCACAATGAGCAGTTCTTC
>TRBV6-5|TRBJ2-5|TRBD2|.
CASRVLAGGPETQYF
TGTGCCAGCAGAGTACTAGCGGGAGGGCCAGAGACCCAGTACTTC
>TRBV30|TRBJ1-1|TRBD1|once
CAWQQGTEAFF
TGTGCCTGGCAACAGGGGACTGAAGCTTTCTTT
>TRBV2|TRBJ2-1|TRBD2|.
CASSESTGRGAEQFF
TGTGCCAGCAGTGAATCGACCGGGAGGGGGGCGGAGCAGTTCTTC
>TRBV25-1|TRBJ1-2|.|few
CASSSAVNYGYTF
TGTGCCAGCAGTTCGGCGGTGAACTATGGCTACACCTTC
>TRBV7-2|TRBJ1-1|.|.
CASSLVGQGTEAFF
TGTGCCAGCAGCTTAGTTGGACAAGGCACTGAAGCTTTCTTT
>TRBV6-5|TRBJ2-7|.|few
CASSPRRTSSYEQYF
TGTGCCAGCAGTCCCCGGAGGACGAGCTCCTACGAGCAGTACTTC
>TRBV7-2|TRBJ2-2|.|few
CASSPQGNTGELFF
TGTGCCAGCAGCCCACAGGGGAACACCGGGGAGCTGTTTTTT
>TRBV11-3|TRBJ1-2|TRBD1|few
CASSPVQGAYGYTF
TGTGCCAGCAGCCCCGTCCAGGGGGCCTATGGCTACACCTTC
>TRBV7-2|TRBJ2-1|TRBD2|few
CASSFGGRPSNEQFF
TGTGCCAGCAGCTTCGGCGGGAGACCCTCCAATGAGCAGTTCTTC
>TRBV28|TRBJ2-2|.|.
CASSHGTSPSKGGELFF
TGTGCCAGCAGTCACGGGACTTCTCCCTCGAAGGGGGGGGAGCTGTTTTTT
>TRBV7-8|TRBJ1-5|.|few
CASSLETGNNQPQHF
TGTGCCAGCAGCTTAGAGACGGGTAACAATCAGCCCCAGCATTTT
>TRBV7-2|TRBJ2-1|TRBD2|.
CASSYSSGLGANNEQFF
TGTGCCAGCAGCTATAGTTCGGGACTAGGGGCCAACAATGAGCAGTTCTTC
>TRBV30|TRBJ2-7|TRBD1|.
CAWSRSTGTVPYEQYF
TGTGCCTGGAGTCGCTCGACCGGGACAGTCCCCTACGAGCAGTACTTC
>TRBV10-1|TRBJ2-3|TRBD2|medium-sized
CASSESAGRAGTDTQYF
TGCGCCAGCAGTGAGTCAGCGGGAAGGGCCGGAACAGATACGCAGTATTTT
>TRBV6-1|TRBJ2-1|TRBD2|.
CASSGKGKLAGVGYNEQFF
TGTGCCAGCAGTGGTAAGGGGAAGCTAGCGGGAGTGGGCTACAATGAGCAGTTCTTC
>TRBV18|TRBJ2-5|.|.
CASSPWAAPQETQYF
TGTGCCAGCTCCCCCTGGGCCGCCCCACAGGAGACCCAGTACTTC
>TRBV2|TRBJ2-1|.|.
CASIERWEQFF
TGTGCCAGCATAGAGAGGTGGGAGCAGTTCTTC
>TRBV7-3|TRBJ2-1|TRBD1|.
CASSPRTGMNEQFF
TGTGCCAGCAGCCCCCGGACAGGGATGAATGAGCAGTTCTTC
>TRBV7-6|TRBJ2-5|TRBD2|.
CASSSPGHAGGETQYF
TGTGCCAGCAGCTCCCCGGGACACGCGGGAGGGGAGACCCAGTACTTC
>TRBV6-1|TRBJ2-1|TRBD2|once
CATYGRTYNEQFF
TGTGCTACCTACGGGAGGACCTACAATGAGCAGTTCTTC
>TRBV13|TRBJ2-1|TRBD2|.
CASSLRSGSSYNEQFF
TGTGCCAGCAGCTTAAGGAGCGGGAGCTCCTACAATGAGCAGTTCTTC
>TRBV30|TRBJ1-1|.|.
CARASGRITEAFF
TGTGCCCGGGCCAGCGGCCGAATCACTGAAGCTTTCTTT
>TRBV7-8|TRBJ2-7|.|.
CASSSYRGRRSYEQYF
TGTGCCAGCAGCTCTTACAGAGGGAGAAGGTCCTACGAGCAGTACTTC
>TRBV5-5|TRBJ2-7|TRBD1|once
CASSATGSYEQYF
TGTGCCAGCAGCGCGACAGGGTCGTACGAGCAGTACTTC
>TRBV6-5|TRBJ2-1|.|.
CASSTSLGSYNEQFF
TGTGCCAGCAGTACCTCCCTAGGATCGTACAATGAGCAGTTCTTC
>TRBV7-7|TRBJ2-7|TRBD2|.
CASSPGLAGGTKQYF
TGTGCCAGCAGCCCAGGACTAGCGGGAGGGACGAAGCAGTACTTC
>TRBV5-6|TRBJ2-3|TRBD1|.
CASSSSRGRTDTQYF
TGTGCCAGCAGCTCCTCCAGGGGGCGAACAGATACGCAGTATTTT
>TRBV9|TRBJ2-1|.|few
CASSVAQSGVSEQFF
TGTGCCAGCAGCGTAGCTCAGTCGGGGGTAAGCGAGCAGTTCTTC
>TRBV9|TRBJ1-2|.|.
CASSVALVFPYGYTF
TGTGCCAGCAGCGTAGCTCTCGTTTTTCCCTATGGCTACACCTTC
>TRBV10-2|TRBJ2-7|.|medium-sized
CASSESSGTYEQYF
TGCGCCAGCAGTGAGTCCAGCGGAACCTACGAGCAGTACTTC
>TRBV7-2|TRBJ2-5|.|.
CASSLRRGGTQETQYF
TGTGCCAGCAGCTTAAGACGAGGCGGGACCCAAGAGACCCAGTACTTC
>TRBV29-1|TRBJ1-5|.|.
CSVEKAAGIQPQHF
TGCAGCGTTGAAAAAGCAGCAGGGATTCAGCCCCAGCATTTT
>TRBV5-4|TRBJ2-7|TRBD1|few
CASSLPGQGLSQYF
TGTGCCAGCAGCTTACCGGGACAGGGCCTATCGCAGTACTTC
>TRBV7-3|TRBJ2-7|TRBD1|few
CASSLIGGAEEQYF
TGTGCCAGCAGCTTAATAGGGGGCGCGGAAGAGCAGTACTTC
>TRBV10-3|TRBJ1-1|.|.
CAISTGADRTATGEAFF
TGTGCCATCAGCACAGGCGCGGACCGGACGGCTACCGGTGAAGCTTTCTTT
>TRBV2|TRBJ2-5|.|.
CASGYRPQETQYF
TGTGCCAGCGGTTACAGGCCGCAAGAGACCCAGTACTTC
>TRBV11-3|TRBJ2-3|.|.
CASSKGVGTDTQYF
TGTGCCAGCAGCAAGGGGGTGGGCACAGATACGCAGTATTTT
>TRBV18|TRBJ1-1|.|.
CASSPVERNTEAFF
TGTGCCAGCTCACCAGTCGAGAGGAACACTGAAGCTTTCTTT
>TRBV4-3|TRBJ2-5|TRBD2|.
CASSQGTSGKETQYF
TGCGCCAGCAGCCAAGGGACTAGCGGGAAAGAGACCCAGTACTTC
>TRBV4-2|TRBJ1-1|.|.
CASSERQMNTEAFF
TGTGCCAGCAGCGAACGACAGATGAACACTGAAGCTTTCTTT